The clone carrying this T cell receptor beta chain was detected a few times. The antigen is unknown. This specimen comes from a study of response to subunit inactivated influenza vaccine. The CDR3 extends over 14 amino acids. Per germline, CDR1 MNHNS and CDR2 SASEGT. V lost 6 bases and J 6 bases, leaving 14 bases between the germline ends. One entry per CDR3 protein results from TCRdb running MiXCR on the RT-PCR reads. The table records hundreds of thousands of distinct CDR3 sequences, about 18% of them present only once. The study, taken as a whole, reports: The study's authors posited that every seasonal influenza vaccination enlists few new T cells.

This material consisted of PBMCs from blood, taken 5 to 6 days after vaccination. The receptor's source is a middle-aged man who received an inactivated influenza vaccine. This chain connects TRBV6-1 to TRBJ1-4, with no clear D. The CDR3 is CASRPWAGYEKLFF. Here the CDR3 DNA reads TGTGCCAGCAGACCCTGGGCAGGATATGAAAAACTGTTTTTT.